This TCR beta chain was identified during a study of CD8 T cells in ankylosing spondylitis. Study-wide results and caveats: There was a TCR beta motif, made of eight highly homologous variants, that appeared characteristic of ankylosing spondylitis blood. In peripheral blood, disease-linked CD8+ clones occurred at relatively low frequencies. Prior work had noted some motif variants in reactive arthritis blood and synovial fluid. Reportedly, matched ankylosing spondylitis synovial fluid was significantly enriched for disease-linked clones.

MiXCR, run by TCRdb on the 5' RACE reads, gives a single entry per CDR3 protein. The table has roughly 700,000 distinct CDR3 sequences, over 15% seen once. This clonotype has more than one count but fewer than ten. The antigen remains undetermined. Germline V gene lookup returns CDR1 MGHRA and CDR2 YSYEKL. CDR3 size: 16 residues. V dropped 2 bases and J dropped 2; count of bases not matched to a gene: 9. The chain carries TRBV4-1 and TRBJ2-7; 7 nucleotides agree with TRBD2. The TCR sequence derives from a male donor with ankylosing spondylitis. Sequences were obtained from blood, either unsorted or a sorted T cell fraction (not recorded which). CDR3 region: CASSQLGARGAYEQYF. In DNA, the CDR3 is TGCGCCAGCAGCCAATTAGGGGCCCGGGGGGCCTACGAGCAGTACTTC.